This T cell receptor (beta chain) originates from a study of OX40 agonist ivuxolimab in advanced cancers. Points from the study as a whole: With doses of 0.1 to 3.0 mg/kg, CD4+ and CD8+ blood T cells had undergone clonal expansion by week 6.

Comment on this clone: The antigen is unknown. One end of the junction does not line up with germline, which may come from a read error.

Using immunoSEQ multiplex PCR, the repertoire was profiled, and TCRdb retains in-frame clones only, with some absent. The sample includes tens of thousands of clones, over 80% of them seen just once. CDR3 length equals 13 residues. Germline-derived CDR1 and CDR2 are SSHAT and FNYEAQ (reference sequence). The clonotype originates from an adult with an advanced solid tumor such as melanoma, head and neck, liver or kidney cancer. V usage is TRBV7-7 and J usage is TRBJ2-5; no reliable D call. Sample: CD4+ or CD8+ T cells sorted from blood, taken in a trial of the OX40 agonist ivuxolimab. DNA for the CDR3: TGTGCTAGCAGCTTAGCTACCCAAGAGACCCAGTACTTC. It yields the protein CASSLATQETQYF.